This entry concerns a single T cell receptor (beta chain). Its antigen is currently not known. There are no base qualities to consult, and no much larger clone falls within one base. This entry is derived from a study of beta chain features in type 1 diabetes (dated 2018 in TCRdb). Study-level background: No differences in mean age, gender distribution, total cell number or subset yield were found between patients and healthy donors. Across all samples, 107,917,701 sorted cells were examined, and cell number per subset correlated strongly with RNA yield. The study compared the TCRB repertoires of sorted circulating CD4+ T cell subsets in recently diagnosed type 1 diabetes patients with those in matched healthy donors. Whereas all 30 or so donors provided naive and central memory subsets, regulatory and stem cell-like memory subsets were isolated from just 8 patients and about 8 healthy donors. General findings and caveats noted by the study authors: Naive, central memory and regulatory TCRB repertoires appeared more similar among patients than among healthy donors. PCR might favor shorter templates, but patient and control samples were amplified and corrected together, so any skew would affect both groups equally. A moderate but significant shortening of TCRB CDR3 length was observed in type 1 diabetes patients in all four CD4+ subsets. Because cDNA rather than genomic DNA was sequenced, highly expressing activated cells could have been over-represented, although no difference in activation and CD3 levels was found between groups. At VDJ recombination sites, patients with type 1 diabetes made fewer insertions and deleted more nucleotides, a pattern implying thymic rearrangement abnormalities. Only small numbers of individuals were included in the HLA sub-analyses, which left unresolved whether HLA type had any influence on TCRB rearrangement.

From each donor, a single peripheral blood sample of about 110 mL on average was drawn into heparinised tubes. A BD FACSAria II was used to sort naive, central memory, regulatory and stem cell-like memory CD4+ T cells with a panel that included CD45RO, CCR7, CD25, CD127, CD95 and CD27. All sorted populations exceeded 98% purity. PBMCs were isolated right away by Lymphoprep density gradient centrifugation and were stained directly, without culture. So that batch effects would be minimized, each experiment stained and sorted samples in pairs, pairing one healthy donor with one patient. The CDR3 contains 15 residues, cysteine and phenylalanine counted. The kept DNA is CDR3 alone, 45 bases in frame from the first base. Deletion took 4 bases off V and 7 bases off J, with a span of 18 bases between the germline ends. Sequences SGHTA (CDR1) and FQGNSA (CDR2) are obtained from the germline V gene. The entire isolated RNA was reverse transcribed using the High Capacity cDNA Reverse Transcription Kit, and thus expressed TCRB transcripts were sequenced. Deep immunoSEQ sequencing was performed on naive, central memory and regulatory T cell samples, with an average of around 3.5 million total reads per sample. Sorted cells were lysed in RLT buffer, and RNA was extracted using DNase-treated RNeasy Micro or Mini kits according to cell number. To prevent cross-contamination, each cell subset was processed individually, whereas patient and healthy donor samples were processed jointly. Using the immunoSEQ multiplex PCR, TCRB sequences were amplified from cDNA into 87-bp fragments spanning the CDR3 region. Sequencing of the amplicons was performed on the Illumina HiSeq platform. The original pipeline was this. Synthetic template baselines were used to correct PCR bias computationally, reads within Hamming distance 2 were collapsed, and singletons that could not be merged were discarded. Reads were aligned against IMGT to assign V, D and J genes, CDR3 length and insertions or deletions at six rearrangement sites. Within each subset, clonotype counts were normalized to sorted cell number, after which true diversity and Gini coefficients were computed with the tcR R package. The overlap coefficient, calculated on TCRB nucleotide sequences, was used to quantify repertoire sharing. TCRdb took over this immuneACCESS table, retaining in-frame rearrangements with V and J assigned. Such tables are incomplete; in checked studies, under half of the missing clones stem from an unresolved V gene, and the remainder is unexplained. From that table come the V and J calls and clone size; the DNA was used to work out D and trimming. A total of around 280,000 clones appear in this sample, around 7.8% of them only once. More than 0.8% of the sample rests with the top ten.

In this chain, TRBV7-2 is recombined with TRBJ2-3; TRBD1 might be the D gene, on 6 matching bases. The sequenced material came from central memory CD4+ T cells from blood. The TCR originated in a woman under 30 in good health. The DNA sequence reads TGTGCCAGCAGCTCCCAGGGGAGCACACACCATACGCAGTATTTT. Its protein product is CASSSQGSTHHTQYF.